The clone carrying this TCR beta chain was counted many times. These data originate in a study of human T cells and chemical hapten exposure. About the research overall: In the sensitization step, 2% DPC was placed on roughly 2 cm by roughly 2 cm of upper inner arm skin.

TCRdb passed the RACE reads through MiXCR, listing each CDR3 protein once. The repertoire holds about 380,000 distinct CDR3 sequences, roughly 5% seen once, with 2% to 2.5% in the top ten. The CDR3 is made up of 14 amino acids. The junction had 7 bases not matched to a gene; V was cut back by 5 bases and J by 4 bases. CDR1 is MNHEY, CDR2 SMNVEV, per germline (reference sequence). The time point: patch test 1, 2 weeks after DPC sensitization. Treatment noted: therapeutic diphenylcyclopropenone sensitization with weekly scalp DPC. The sequencing here drew on whole blood, taken in connection with sensitization to the hapten diphenylcyclopropenone (DPC). This TCR derives from a woman aged 45-65 years with alopecia areata. Some clones in this sample may be carry-over from other donors' samples. The chain combines TRBV27 with TRBJ2-7; 8 bases line up with TRBD2. DNA for the CDR3: TGTGCCAGCAGTGGCCGGGAGGGCCGGTACGAGCAGTACTTC. The encoded protein is CASSGREGRYEQYF.